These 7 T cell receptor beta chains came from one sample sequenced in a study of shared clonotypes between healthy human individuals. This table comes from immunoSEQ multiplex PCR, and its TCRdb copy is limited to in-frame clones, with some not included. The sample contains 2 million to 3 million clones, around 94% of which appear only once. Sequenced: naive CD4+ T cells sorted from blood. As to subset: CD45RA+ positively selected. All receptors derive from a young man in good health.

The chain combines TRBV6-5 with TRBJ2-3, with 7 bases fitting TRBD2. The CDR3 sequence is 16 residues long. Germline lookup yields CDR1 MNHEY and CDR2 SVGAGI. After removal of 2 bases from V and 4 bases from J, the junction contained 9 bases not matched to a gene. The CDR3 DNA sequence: TGTGCCAGCAGTTACAGGGCTAGCGGCAGAGCAGATACGCAGTATTTT. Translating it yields CASSYRASGRADTQYF.

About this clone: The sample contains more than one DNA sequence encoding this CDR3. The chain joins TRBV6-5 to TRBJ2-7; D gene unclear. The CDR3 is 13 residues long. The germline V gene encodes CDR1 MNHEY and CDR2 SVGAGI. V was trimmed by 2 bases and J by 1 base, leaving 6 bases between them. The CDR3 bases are TGTGCCAGCAGTTACGGGCTGTCCTACGAGCAGTACTTC. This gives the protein CASSYGLSYEQYF.

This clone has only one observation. CDR3 coding DNA: TGTGCCAGCAGTGGGCCCGACGGTAACTATGGCTACACCTTC. Protein sequence: CASSGPDGNYGYTF. This chain joins TRBV2 and TRBJ1-2; D remains ambiguous. This CDR3 spans 14 amino acids. Looked up from germline, CDR1 is SNHLY and CDR2 is FYNNEI. V lost 4 bases to trimming and J lost 1 base, with 10 bases between them.

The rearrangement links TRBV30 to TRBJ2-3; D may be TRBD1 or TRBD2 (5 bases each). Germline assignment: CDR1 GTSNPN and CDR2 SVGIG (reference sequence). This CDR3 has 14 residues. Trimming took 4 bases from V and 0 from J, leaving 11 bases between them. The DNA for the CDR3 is TGTGCCTGGAACCGGGGCGTCAGCACAGATACGCAGTATTTT. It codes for CAWNRGVSTDTQYF.

CDR3 in DNA: TGTGCCAGCTTTTCCACCCGAACGGATACGCAGTATTTT. The encoded protein is CASFSTRTDTQYF. The rearrangement uses TRBV18 and TRBJ2-3; D is unclear. The CDR3 extends over 13 amino acids. The ends were cut back, 7 bases at V and 6 bases at J, with 14 bases in the middle. Germline V lookup: CDR1 KGHSH, CDR2 LQKENI.

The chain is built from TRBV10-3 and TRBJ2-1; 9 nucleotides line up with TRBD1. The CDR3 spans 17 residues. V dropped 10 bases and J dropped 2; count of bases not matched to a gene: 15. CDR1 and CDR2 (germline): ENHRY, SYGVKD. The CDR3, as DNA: TGTGCCAGCGCTACTAACCCGGGACAGGGCGCCTACAATGAGCAGTTCTTC. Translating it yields CASATNPGQGAYNEQFF.

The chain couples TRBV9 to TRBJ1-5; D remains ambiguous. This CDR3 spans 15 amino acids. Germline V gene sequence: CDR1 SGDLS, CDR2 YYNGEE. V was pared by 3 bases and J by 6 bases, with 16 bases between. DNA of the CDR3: TGTGCCAGCAGCGCTACAGAGGTTCAAGGTCAGCCCCAGCATTTT. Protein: CASSATEVQGQPQHF.